Listed below are T cell receptor beta chains from one sample, sequenced in a study of preoperative IRX-2 immunotherapy in early breast cancer. The assay was immunoSEQ multiplex PCR, and TCRdb's table has in-frame clones only and misses some. The sample consists of under 35,000 clones, 82% of them appearing once. Sampling took place from a patient treated with IRX-2 immunotherapy. These receptors were obtained from a human donor with breast cancer. Each CDR3 is given with its conserved first and last residue. The D gene is left open where the match is weak. Not all rows give a size; the values are once, few, many and, for expanded clones, a class.

TRBV29-1	TRBJ2-1	-	-	TGCAGCGTTGAAGATTACACCAATGAGCAGTTCTTC	CSVEDYTNEQFF
TRBV18	TRBJ1-1	-	-	TGTGCCAGCTCACTTGACGAGGCGGGGAACACTGAAGCTTTCTTT	CASSLDEAGNTEAFF
TRBV6-8	TRBJ2-7	-	-	TGTGCCAGCAGTGTGCCTCAGGACTCCTACGAGCAGTACTTC	CASSVPQDSYEQYF
TRBV7-8	TRBJ2-2	-	-	TGTGCCAGCAGCCTCAGGATTGCTGGGGAGCTGTTTTTT	CASSLRIAGELFF
TRBV6-8	TRBJ2-3	-	-	TGTGCCAGCAGTAACCGTGGGCTGCCAGATACGCAGTATTTT	CASSNRGLPDTQYF
TRBV6-8	TRBJ2-7	-	TRBD1	TGTGCCAGCAGTCTCAGGCTCCAGGGGGCCCCCTACGAGCAGTACTTC	CASSLRLQGAPYEQYF
TRBV5-1	TRBJ2-5	-	TRBD2	TGCGCCAGCAGCTTAGCTCCGAGCGGGAGTGGGGAGACCCAGTACTTC	CASSLAPSGSGETQYF
TRBV1	TRBJ2-3	-	-	TGCACCAGCAGCCAAGGGCTAGCGGGAGGTCTCACAGATACGCAGTATTTT	CTSSQGLAGGLTDTQYF
TRBV7-4	TRBJ2-1	-	-	TGTGCCAGCGGAGGACGCCGGGGGAATGAGCAGTTCTTC	CASGGRRGNEQFF
TRBV23-1	TRBJ1-2	once	TRBD1	TGCGCCACACGGGACAGCCCGACCTATGGCTACACCTTC	CATRDSPTYGYTF
TRBV29-1	TRBJ2-7	-	-	TGCAGCGTCAAAGACGACAGCTCCTACGAGCAGTACTTC	CSVKDDSSYEQYF
TRBV12-5	TRBJ1-1	-	-	TGTGCCGCTGGGGCAGCCCATGGTCTGAACACTGAAGCTTTCTTT	CAAGAAHGLNTEAFF
TRBV14	TRBJ2-6	-	TRBD2	TGTGCCAGCAGCCAAGTCGTGGGAGGGCCCGCCGGGGCCAACGTCCTGACTTTC	CASSQVVGGPAGANVLTF
TRBV28	TRBJ1-1	-	-	TGTGCCAGCAGTTCCGGACAAGCGACTGAAGCTTTCTTT	CASSSGQATEAFF
TRBV18	TRBJ2-5	few	-	TGTGCCAGCTCACCGGTTGAACAGTACCAAGAGACCCAGTACTTC	CASSPVEQYQETQYF
TRBV29-1	TRBJ2-3	once	TRBD1	TGCAGCGTCCTCCAGGGGGACAGTTTTGATACGCAGTATTTT	CSVLQGDSFDTQYF
TRBV5-1	TRBJ1-3	-	-	TGCGCCAGCAGCTTGGAAGTGGCAGGGAGGAACACCATATATTTT	CASSLEVAGRNTIYF
TRBV4-1	TRBJ1-4	-	TRBD1	TGCGCCAGCAGCCGCACGGGACAGGCTAATGAAAAACTGTTTTTT	CASSRTGQANEKLFF
TRBV1	TRBJ2-3	-	-	TGCGCCAGCAGCCAAGAATGGACGAGCACAGATACGCAGTATTTT	CASSQEWTSTDTQYF
TRBV28	TRBJ2-1	-	-	TGTGCCAGCAGTTTAGTCGGTGTCTACAATGAGCAGTTCTTC	CASSLVGVYNEQFF
TRBV5-1	TRBJ2-3	once	TRBD2	TGCGCCAGCAGCTTGGACGGCGCGGGGGTCTCCTACACAGATACGCAGTATTTT	CASSLDGAGVSYTDTQYF
TRBV19	TRBJ2-3	-	TRBD2	TGTGCCAGTACCGTCGGGCTAGCGGGTCCCAAACGCCCTCAGTATTTT	CASTVGLAGPKRPQYF
TRBV18	TRBJ1-3	-	-	TGTGCCAGCTCAAACAGGGCCGCAAACACCATATATTTT	CASSNRAANTIYF
TRBV6-8	TRBJ1-1	-	TRBD1	TGTGCCAGCAGTCCCTCAGGGGGCACTGAAGCTTTCTTT	CASSPSGGTEAFF
TRBV11-3	TRBJ1-3	-	TRBD1	TGTGCCAGCAGCCAAGGGACAGGGCTCGCCGGAAACACCATATATTTT	CASSQGTGLAGNTIYF
TRBV11-3	TRBJ2-5	-	-	TGTGCCAGCAGCCCGGGGTTAGGGGGGGAAGAGACCCAGTACTTC	CASSPGLGGEETQYF
TRBV29-1	TRBJ2-1	-	-	TGCAGCGTTGGGGACACAAGCTCCTACAATGAGCAGTTCTTC	CSVGDTSSYNEQFF
TRBV7-4	TRBJ1-4	-	-	TGTGCCAGCAGCTTGGTGGGACGGGATTCTGAAAAACTGTTTTTT	CASSLVGRDSEKLFF
TRBV30	TRBJ1-1	-	-	TGTGCCTGCTCCATGAACACTGAAGCTTTCTTT	CACSMNTEAFF
TRBV19	TRBJ1-4	-	-	TGTGCCAGCCGACCCGCCGGTTTGGCTAATGAAAAACTGTTTTTT	CASRPAGLANEKLFF
TRBV6-8	TRBJ2-7	-	-	TGTGCCAGCAGTTACTCGATCTGGGCCAGGGCCTACGAGCAGTACTTC	CASSYSIWARAYEQYF
TRBV18	TRBJ1-5	-	TRBD1	TGTGCCAGCTCACCGGACAGGGATCAGCCCCAGCATTTT	CASSPDRDQPQHF
TRBV5-1	TRBJ2-7	-	-	TGCGCCAGCAGCCTGGCCGTGGGGGGACAATTCCACGAGCAGTACTTC	CASSLAVGGQFHEQYF
TRBV12-1	TRBJ2-5	-	-	TGTGCCAGCAGCTCTTCCTTAGGGGGTGGAGAGACCCAGTACTTC	CASSSSLGGGETQYF
TRBV6-8	TRBJ2-1	-	TRBD2	TGTGCCAGCAGCAGACTAGCTCGAGAGCAGTTCTTC	CASSRLAREQFF
TRBV7-4	TRBJ2-7	-	-	TGTGCCAGCAGCGCATCCCCGAGTTACGAGCAGTACTTC	CASSASPSYEQYF
TRBV19	TRBJ2-7	few	TRBD1	TGTGCCAGTAGTCCAGGACAGGGTTGGATCCACGAGCAGTACTTC	CASSPGQGWIHEQYF
TRBV7-6	TRBJ2-7	-	-	TGTGCCAGCAGCTTGAGCACAGGGACGTTTGGGGAGCAGTACTTC	CASSLSTGTFGEQYF
TRBV23-1	TRBJ2-7	-	-	TGCGCCAGCAGCCACGAGACTAGTCATCACGAGCAGTACTTC	CASSHETSHHEQYF
TRBV6-8	TRBJ1-2	-	-	TGTGCCATCCGTTCGACCAGGGTGATACATGGCTACACCTTC	CAIRSTRVIHGYTF
TRBV10-3	TRBJ2-1	-	TRBD2	TGTGCCATCAGTGAGTCTGGGGGACTAGCGGGAATCAATGAGCAGTTCTTC	CAISESGGLAGINEQFF
TRBV14	TRBJ2-1	-	TRBD1	TGTGCCAGCAGTCGGGACAGGGGAATGGATGAGCAGTTCTTC	CASSRDRGMDEQFF
TRBV11-3	TRBJ1-2	-	TRBD1	TGTGCCAGCAGCTTGAAGCAGGGGGCCTTCTATGGCTACACCTTC	CASSLKQGAFYGYTF